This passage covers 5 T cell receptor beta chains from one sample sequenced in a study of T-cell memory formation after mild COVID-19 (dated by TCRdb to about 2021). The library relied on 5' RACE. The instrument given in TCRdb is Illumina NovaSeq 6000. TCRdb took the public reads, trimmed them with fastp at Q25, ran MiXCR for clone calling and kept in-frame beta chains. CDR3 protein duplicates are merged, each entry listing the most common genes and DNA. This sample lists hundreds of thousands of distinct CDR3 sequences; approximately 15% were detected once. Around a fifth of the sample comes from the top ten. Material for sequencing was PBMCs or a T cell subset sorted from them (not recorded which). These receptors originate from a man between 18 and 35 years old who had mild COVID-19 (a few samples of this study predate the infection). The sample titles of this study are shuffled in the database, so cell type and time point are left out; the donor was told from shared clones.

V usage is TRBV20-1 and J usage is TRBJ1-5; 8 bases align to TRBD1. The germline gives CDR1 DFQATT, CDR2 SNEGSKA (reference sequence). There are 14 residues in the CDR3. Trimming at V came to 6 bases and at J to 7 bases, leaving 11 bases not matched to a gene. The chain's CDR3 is CSAGRTGQEQPQHF. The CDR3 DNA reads TGCAGTGCCGGGAGGACAGGGCAGGAGCAGCCCCAGCATTTT.

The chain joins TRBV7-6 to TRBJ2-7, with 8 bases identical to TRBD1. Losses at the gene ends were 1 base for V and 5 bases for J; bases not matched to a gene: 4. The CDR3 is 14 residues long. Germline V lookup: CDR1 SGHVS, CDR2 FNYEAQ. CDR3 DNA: TGTGCCAGCAGCTTAGTCAGGGGGCTTCACGAGCAGTACTTC. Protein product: CASSLVRGLHEQYF.

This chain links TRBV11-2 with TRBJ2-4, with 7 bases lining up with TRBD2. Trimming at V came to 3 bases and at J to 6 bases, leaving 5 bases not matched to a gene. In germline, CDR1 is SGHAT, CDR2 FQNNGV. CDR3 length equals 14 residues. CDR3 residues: CASSFDGGGNIQYF. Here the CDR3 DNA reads TGTGCCAGCAGCTTCGATGGGGGGGGAAACATTCAGTACTTC.

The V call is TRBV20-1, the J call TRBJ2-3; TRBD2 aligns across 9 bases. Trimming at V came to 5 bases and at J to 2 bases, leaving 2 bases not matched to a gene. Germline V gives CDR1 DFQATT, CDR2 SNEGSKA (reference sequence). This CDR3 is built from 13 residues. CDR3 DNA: TGCAGTGCTTTAGCGGGGGACACAGATACGCAGTATTTT. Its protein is CSALAGDTDTQYF.

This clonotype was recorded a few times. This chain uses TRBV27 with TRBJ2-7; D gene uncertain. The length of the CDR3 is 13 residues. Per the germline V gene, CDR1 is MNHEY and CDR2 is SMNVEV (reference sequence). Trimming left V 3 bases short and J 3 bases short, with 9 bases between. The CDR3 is CASSFGKNYEQYV. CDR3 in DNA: TGTGCCAGCAGTTTTGGGAAAAACTACGAGCAGTACGTC.